Shown below are 19 T cell receptor beta chains from a single sample sequenced in a study of blood T cell repertoires in COVID-19. This table comes from immunoSEQ multiplex PCR, and its TCRdb copy is limited to in-frame clones, with some not included. Found here are 300,000 to 350,000 clones, about 91% of them singletons; the top ten hold approximately 9.3%. Specimen: peripheral blood. These TCRs come from a man aged 25 to 40 with COVID-19, enrolled during active disease.

In its sample, this clone was seen a few times. The V and J genes are TRBV29-1 and TRBJ2-2; D unclear. V was clipped by 5 bases and J by 5 bases, with 12 bases between them. This CDR3 has 13 residues. Germline loops: CDR1 SQVTM, CDR2 ANQGSEA. In nucleotides, the CDR3 is TGCAGCGTTCAGAAAATCAAGACCGGGGAGCTGTTTTTT. Translation: CSVQKIKTGELFF.

The gene calls are TRBV11-2 and TRBJ2-5; D may be TRBD2 (7 bases). The length of the CDR3 is 13 residues. Deletions cut 2 bases from V and 5 bases from J, with 9 bases between. CDR1 and CDR2 (germline): SGHAT, FQNNGV. CDR3 in DNA: TGTGCCAGCAGCTTAAGGGGGGGGGAGACCCAGTACTTC. Translation: CASSLRGGETQYF. Full variable domain (remainder filled in from reference TRBV11-2 and TRBJ2-5): EAGVAQSPRYKIIEKRQSVAFWCNPISGHATLYWYQQILGQGPKLLIQFQNNGVVDDSQLPKDRFSAERLKGVDSTLKIQPAKLEDSAVYLCASSLRGGETQYFGPGTRLLVL.

The chain is built from TRBV4-3 and TRBJ1-4; maybe TRBD1 (5 bases). The CDR3 spans 17 residues. Germline-derived CDR1 and CDR2 are LGHNA and YSLEER. V gave up 4 bases and J gave up 2 bases, with 17 bases separating them. The CDR3 sequence: CASSPLPSGTTNEKLFF. DNA for the CDR3: TGCGCCAGCAGCCCCCTCCCCTCCGGGACTACTAATGAAAAACTGTTTTTT.

The chain couples TRBV19 to TRBJ2-3; 7 bases align to TRBD1. The CDR3 loop spans 15 amino acids. V shed 4 bases, J shed 3 bases, and the junction held 7 bases outside the gene matches. The V gene's germline CDR1 is LNHDA and CDR2 SQIVND (reference sequence). The CDR3 bases are TGTGCCAGTAGTACTCGACAGGGAGTAACAGATACGCAGTATTTT. Translated: CASSTRQGVTDTQYF.

V gene TRBV10-3 combines with J gene TRBJ2-3; TRBD1 might be the D (5 bases). The CDR3 length is 13 residues. V was clipped by 6 bases and J by 0 bases, with 7 bases between them. Germline V gene lookup returns CDR1 ENHRY and CDR2 SYGVKD. This chain's CDR3 is CAIRGQSTDTQYF. CDR3 DNA sequence: TGTGCCATCAGGGGGCAGAGCACAGATACGCAGTATTTT.

The chain has TRBV12-3 or TRBV12-4 and TRBJ1-4; 7 nucleotides match TRBD1. This CDR3 is built from 13 residues. Germline trimming cut 9 bases from V and 3 bases from J; bases unmatched to any gene: 4. The CDR3 loop is CASNTGANEKLFF. The CDR3 DNA follows: TGTGCCAGTAATACAGGGGCTAATGAAAAACTGTTTTTT.

This clone was counted ten times or more. The chain employs TRBV2 and TRBJ1-1; tentative D call: TRBD1 (5 bases). V lost 1 base and J 4 bases, leaving 10 bases between the germline ends. Germline V gene lookup returns CDR1 SNHLY and CDR2 FYNNEI. The CDR3 has 14 amino acids. The CDR3 is CASSEGRGTTEAFF. The CDR3 nucleotides are TGTGCCAGCAGTGAAGGTCGGGGGACCACTGAAGCTTTCTTT.

The chain combines TRBV30 with TRBJ2-7, with D perhaps TRBD2 (5 bases). Germline values: CDR1 GTSNPN, CDR2 SVGIG (reference sequence). V gave up 0 bases and J gave up 8 bases, with 17 bases separating them. This CDR3 region has 14 residues. This CDR3 is CAWSVEGIRRKQYF. The CDR3 region has the DNA TGTGCCTGGAGTGTCGAGGGTATCCGGAGGAAGCAGTACTTC.

The count of this clone is one. The chain combines TRBV24-1 with TRBJ1-5; TRBD1 is a possible D gene (5 bases). This CDR3 is 14 amino acids long. Germline values: CDR1 KGHDR, CDR2 SFDVKD. V gave up 5 bases and J gave up 7 bases, with 14 bases separating them. This chain's CDR3 is CATSGAAGSQPQHF. DNA of the CDR3: TGTGCCACCAGTGGGGCGGCAGGGTCGCAGCCCCAGCATTTT.

The genes are TRBV6-5 and TRBJ1-1, with TRBD1 matching 11 bases. V gave up 2 bases and J gave up 4 bases; unmatched junction bases: 3. CDR1 and CDR2 (germline): MNHEY, SVGAGI. The CDR3 has 15 amino acids. This CDR3 reads CASSYRTGGGTEAFF. As DNA, the CDR3 is TGTGCCAGCAGTTACAGGACAGGGGGCGGCACTGAAGCTTTCTTT.

The genes are TRBV7-2 and TRBJ2-1; 8 bases align to TRBD2. The ends lost 2 bases at V and 5 bases at J; junction bases unmatched: 11. Germline loops: CDR1 SGHTA, CDR2 FQGNSA. The length of the CDR3 is 17 residues. CDR3 amino acids: CASSLFAGTSTNNEQFF. The CDR3 DNA reads TGTGCCAGCAGCTTATTTGCCGGGACTAGTACCAACAATGAGCAGTTCTTC. Variable domain in full (rest from reference TRBV7-2 and TRBJ2-1): GAGVSQSPSNKVTEKGKDVELRCDPISGHTALYWYRQSLGQGLEFLIYFQGNSAPDKSGLPSDRFSAERTGGSVSTLTIQRTQQEDSAVYLCASSLFAGTSTNNEQFFGPGTRLTVL.

V usage is TRBV30 and J usage is TRBJ1-4; 7 nucleotides align to TRBD1. Germline loops: CDR1 GTSNPN, CDR2 SVGIG (reference sequence). The CDR3 sequence is 14 residues long. The V segment lost 2 bases and the J segment 2 bases; nucleotides outside the gene matches: 2. The CDR3 DNA reads TGTGCCTGGAGTAAGGGGGCGACTAATGAAAAACTGTTTTTT. Its protein product is CAWSKGATNEKLFF. The full variable domain, in which reference TRBV30 and TRBJ1-4 provide the parts outside the CDR3, is SQTIHQWPATLVQPVGSPLSLECTVEGTSNPNLYWYRQAAGRGLQLLFYSVGIGQISSEVPQNLSASRPQDRQFILSSKKLLLSDSGFYLCAWSKGATNEKLFFGSGTQLSVL.

The chain joins TRBV18 to TRBJ1-6; TRBD1 agrees at 11 bases. The length of the CDR3 is 17 residues. Germline values: CDR1 KGHSH, CDR2 LQKENI. Trimming cost V 3 bases and J 9 bases; bases outside gene matches: 10. This CDR3 is CASSPSTGTGGSSPLHF. The CDR3 DNA reads as TGTGCCAGCTCACCTTCAACGGGGACAGGGGGATCTTCACCCCTCCACTTT. Full variable domain (remainder filled in from reference TRBV18 and TRBJ1-6): NAGVMQNPRHLVRRRGQEARLRCSPMKGHSHVYWYRQLPEEGLKFMVYLQKENIIDESGMPKERFSAEFPKEGPSILRIQQVVRGDSAAYFCASSPSTGTGGSSPLHFGNGTRLTVT.

V is TRBV7-2 and J is TRBJ1-2; no clear D. The CDR3 is 13 residues long. V was trimmed by 2 bases and J by 3 bases, leaving 7 bases between them. Per germline, CDR1 SGHTA and CDR2 FQGNSA. CDR3 amino acids: CASSLTDHYGYTF. The CDR3 DNA reads TGTGCCAGCAGCTTAACAGATCACTATGGCTACACCTTC.

This chain connects TRBV9 to TRBJ1-1; D uncertain. Germline V gene lookup returns CDR1 SGDLS and CDR2 YYNGEE. The V end was cut by 4 bases, the J end by 2 bases, with 12 bases between. This CDR3 is built from 14 residues. CDR3 sequence reads: CASSTQTHNTEAFF. Written as DNA, the CDR3 is TGTGCCAGCAGCACCCAGACACATAACACTGAAGCTTTCTTT.

For this clone: Germline and junction disagree at one end, which may indicate a read error. The chain combines TRBV15 with TRBJ1-1; 7 positions match TRBD1. CDR1 and CDR2 (germline): LNHNV, YYDKDF (reference sequence). The length of the CDR3 is 14 residues. CDR3 in amino acids: CATRRGDRDTEAFF. Written as DNA, the CDR3 is TGTGCCACCAGAAGAGGAGACAGGGACACTGAAGCTTTCTTT.

The CDR3 here is CASSLTGGAAKNIQYF. The CDR3, as DNA: TGTGCCAGCAGCTTAACAGGGGGCGCAGCCAAAAACATTCAGTACTTC. The chain links TRBV7-3 to TRBJ2-4, with 7 nucleotides matching TRBD1. CDR1 is SGHTA, CDR2 FQGTGA, per germline. The CDR3 totals 16 residues. Unmatched junction bases numbered 2, after V lost 0 bases and J lost 0 bases.

The rearrangement uses TRBV5-8 and TRBJ1-5; TRBD1 aligns across 8 bases. V was clipped by 0 bases and J by 1 base; unmatched bases: 9. Looked up from germline, CDR1 is SGHTS and CDR2 is YDEGEE. CDR3 length: 18 amino acids. CDR3 sequence: CASSLARQGWKSNQPQHF. DNA of the CDR3: TGTGCCAGCAGCTTGGCACGACAGGGGTGGAAAAGCAATCAGCCCCAGCATTTT. The full variable domain, completed using reference TRBV5-8 and TRBJ1-5, is EAGVTQSPTHLIKTRGQQATLRCSPISGHTSVYWYQQALGLGLQFLLWYDEGEERNRGNFPPRFSGRQFPNYSSELNVNALELEDSALYLCASSLARQGWKSNQPQHFGDGTRLSIL.

The chain joins TRBV9 to TRBJ1-2; D perhaps matches TRBD1 (6 bases). Germline V gene sequence: CDR1 SGDLS, CDR2 YYNGEE. CDR3 size: 15 residues. Trimming left V 1 base short and J 6 bases short, with 16 bases between. The CDR3 DNA is TGTGCCAGCAGCGTATCGGTCGGGGGGGCGAATGGCTACACCTTC. This codes for CASSVSVGGANGYTF.